The clone carrying this TCR beta chain was found a few times. What it binds is unknown. This sample stems from a study of CD8+ T cells in alopecia areata. Study background: After 6 to 18 months of tofacitinib, follow-up continued 6 months off drug.

RNA was isolated and reverse transcribed to cDNA, the sequencing template. Measured with immunoSEQ multiplex PCR; TCRdb has only the in-frame clones, and not every one. The data show 150,000 or so clones, with approximately 45% seen just once and roughly 6.8% held by the top ten. Peripheral blood, together with lesional scalp punch biopsies, was collected from alopecia areata patients. Sorting of PBMCs yielded the CD4+ and CD8+ T cells. Between the trimmed V and J ends, which lost 0 bases and 6 bases, there was a span of 0 bases. This CDR3 has 11 amino acids. The germline V gene has CDR1 SGHDN and CDR2 FVKESK. Study observations and caveats: Scalp sequencing also captures normal skin's resident alphabeta T cells.

Source material: CD4+ T cells sorted from blood. This clonotype was obtained from a human donor with alopecia areata. This rearrangement joins TRBV14 to TRBJ2-1; the D is unclear. CDR3 sequence (DNA): TGTGCCAGCAGCCAAGACAATGAGCAGTTCTTC. Its translation: CASSQDNEQFF.